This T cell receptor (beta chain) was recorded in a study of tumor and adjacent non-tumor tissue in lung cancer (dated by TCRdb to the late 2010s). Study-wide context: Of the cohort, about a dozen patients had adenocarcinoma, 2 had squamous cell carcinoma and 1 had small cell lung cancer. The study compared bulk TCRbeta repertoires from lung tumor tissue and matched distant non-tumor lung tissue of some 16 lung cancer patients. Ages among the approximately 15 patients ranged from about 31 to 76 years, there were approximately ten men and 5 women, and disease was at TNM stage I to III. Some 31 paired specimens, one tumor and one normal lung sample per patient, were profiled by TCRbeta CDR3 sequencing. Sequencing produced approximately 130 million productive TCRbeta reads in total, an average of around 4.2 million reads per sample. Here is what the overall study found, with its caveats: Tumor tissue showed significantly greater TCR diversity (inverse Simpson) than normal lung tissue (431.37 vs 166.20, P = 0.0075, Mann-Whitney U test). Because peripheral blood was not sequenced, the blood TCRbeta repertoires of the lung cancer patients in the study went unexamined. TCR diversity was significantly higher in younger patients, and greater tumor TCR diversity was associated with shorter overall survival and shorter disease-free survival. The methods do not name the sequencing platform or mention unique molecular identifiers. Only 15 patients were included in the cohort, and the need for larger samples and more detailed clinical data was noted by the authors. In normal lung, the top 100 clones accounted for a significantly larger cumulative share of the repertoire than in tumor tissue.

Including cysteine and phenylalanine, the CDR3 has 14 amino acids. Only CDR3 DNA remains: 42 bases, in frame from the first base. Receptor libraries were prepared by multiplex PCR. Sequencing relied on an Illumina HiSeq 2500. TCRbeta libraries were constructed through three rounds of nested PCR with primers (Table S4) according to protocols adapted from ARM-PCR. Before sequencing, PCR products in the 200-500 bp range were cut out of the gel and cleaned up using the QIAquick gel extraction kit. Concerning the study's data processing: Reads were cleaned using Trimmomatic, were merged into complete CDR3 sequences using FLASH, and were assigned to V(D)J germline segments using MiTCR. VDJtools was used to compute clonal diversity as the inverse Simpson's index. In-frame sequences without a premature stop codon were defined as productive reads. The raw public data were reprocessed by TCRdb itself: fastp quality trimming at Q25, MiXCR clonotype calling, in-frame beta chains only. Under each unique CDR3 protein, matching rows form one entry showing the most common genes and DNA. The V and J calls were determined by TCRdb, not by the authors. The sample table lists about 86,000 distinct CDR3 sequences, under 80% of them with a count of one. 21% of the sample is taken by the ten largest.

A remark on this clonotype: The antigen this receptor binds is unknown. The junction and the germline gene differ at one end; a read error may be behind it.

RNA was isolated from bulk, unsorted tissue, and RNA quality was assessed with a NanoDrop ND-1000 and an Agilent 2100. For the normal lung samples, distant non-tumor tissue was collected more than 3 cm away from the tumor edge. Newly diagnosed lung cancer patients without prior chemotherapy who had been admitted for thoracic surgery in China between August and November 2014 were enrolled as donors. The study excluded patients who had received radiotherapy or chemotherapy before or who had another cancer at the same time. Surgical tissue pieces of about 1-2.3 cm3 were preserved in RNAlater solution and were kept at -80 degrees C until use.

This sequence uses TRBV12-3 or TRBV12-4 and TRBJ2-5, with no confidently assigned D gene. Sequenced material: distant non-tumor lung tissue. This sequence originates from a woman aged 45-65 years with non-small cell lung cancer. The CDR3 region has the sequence CASSLSAIGETQHF. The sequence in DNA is TGTGCCAGCAGTTTAAGCGCCATCGGAGAGACCCAGCACTTC.